The rows below give T cell receptor beta chains drawn from one sample of a study of T cells in Graves' hyperthyroidism and ophthalmopathy. MiXCR, run by TCRdb on the multiplex PCR reads, gives a single entry per CDR3 protein. The sample lists some 570,000 distinct CDR3 sequences, 17% occurring once. Sequenced: blood. Receptor source: a woman aged 18-29 years with Graves' ophthalmopathy. Both conserved end residues are part of each CDR3. The order of the fields is J gene, V gene, CDR3 protein.

>TRBJ2-1|TRBV12-3/TRBV12-4
CASSLVGAGGNEQFF
>TRBJ2-3|TRBV10-3
CAISGPTDTQYF
>TRBJ2-7|TRBV4-2
CASSQAIASKGASYERQYF
>TRBJ1-1|TRBV30
CAWSGGPNTEAFF
>TRBJ2-1|TRBV11-2
CASKPPLGGLYNEQFF
>TRBJ2-7|TRBV2
CASSAGQGAQDEQYF
>TRBJ2-5|TRBV28
CASSPPKGGSETQYF
>TRBJ2-1|TRBV30
CAWSEVDGNEQFF
>TRBJ1-1|TRBV12-3/TRBV12-4
CASSLGGTGKVEAFF
>TRBJ2-4|TRBV7-2
CASSQMPGDLNIQYF
>TRBJ2-3|TRBV28
CASSGSRDRGFPDTQYF
>TRBJ2-7|TRBV20-1
CSAIHRDGSSYEQYF
>TRBJ1-1|TRBV7-9
CASSLAIGAFF
>TRBJ2-7|TRBV6-2/TRBV6-3
CASSLRDRGPYEQYF
>TRBJ1-2|TRBV28
CASSKQMRGYTF
>TRBJ1-2|TRBV6-1
CASSSGTGGNYGYTF
>TRBJ2-7|TRBV7-4
CASSLRLLAGVSYEQYF
>TRBJ1-2|TRBV28
CASSPPGRANQHGYTF
>TRBJ2-5|TRBV29-1
CSVEDQDRGETQYF
>TRBJ1-4|TRBV7-9
CASSPPVEAANEKLFF
>TRBJ2-3|TRBV7-2
CASSSRDGTDTQYF
>TRBJ2-1|TRBV7-3
CASSTSGSLNEQFF
>TRBJ1-6|TRBV19
CASTITRGGNSPLHF
>TRBJ2-7|TRBV10-3
CAAEGQDSYEQYF
>TRBJ2-7|TRBV28
CASSLPEGTGSYEQYF
>TRBJ2-1|TRBV9
CASSVVLSCNEQFF
>TRBJ2-5|TRBV2
CASSNRDRVEETQYF
>TRBJ2-2|TRBV7-9
CASSPAGSGELFF
>TRBJ2-7|TRBV5-6
CASSLPGQGNEQYF
>TRBJ2-1|TRBV19
CASSGSGFGPNEQFF
>TRBJ2-6|TRBV7-3
CASRRSGAKVLTF
>TRBJ2-2|TRBV12-3/TRBV12-4
CASSPPPGQNTGELFF
>TRBJ2-1|TRBV5-1
CASRDGYNEQFF
>TRBJ1-1|TRBV9
CASSVEEVNTEAFF
>TRBJ1-3|TRBV4-2
CASRPTRSSGNTIYF
>TRBJ1-1|TRBV5-5
CASSVATRINTEAFF
>TRBJ1-5|TRBV6-2/TRBV6-3
CASSGTESQPQHF
>TRBJ1-1|TRBV20-1
CSASDSFSNLNTEAFF
>TRBJ2-7|TRBV5-4
CASSLDEVGYGVEQYF
>TRBJ2-1|TRBV19
CASSGAGSSYNEQFF
>TRBJ2-7|TRBV6-5
CASRYSSYEQYF
>TRBJ2-2|TRBV6-6
CASSYAGELFF
>TRBJ1-1|TRBV20-1
CSARPGHFMNTEAFF
>TRBJ2-1|TRBV18
CASSPPSQPRNEQFF
>TRBJ1-5|TRBV28
CASSAGTLSNQPQHF
>TRBJ2-1|TRBV20-1
CSAIRDSYNEQFF
>TRBJ1-1|TRBV2
CASSKDTFSTEAFF
>TRBJ1-2|TRBV20-1
CSARNRGADYGYTF
>TRBJ2-3|TRBV18
CASSPVGNTDTQYF
>TRBJ1-6|TRBV4-1
CASSQEQGTGSYNSPLHF
>TRBJ1-6|TRBV27
CASSPRRANNSPLHF
>TRBJ1-5|TRBV20-1
CSVGGGSAQPQHF
>TRBJ2-2|TRBV3-1
CASSQVIGLAGVPAGELFF
>TRBJ2-1|TRBV9
CASSGGTSVGRWLFF